These T cell receptor beta chains were read from a single sample in a study of brain T cells in children with intractable seizures. Measured with immunoSEQ multiplex PCR; TCRdb has only the in-frame clones, and not every one. The repertoire consists of 95,000 to 120,000 clones, with 94% occurring once and the leading ten covering under 4.5%. This sample comprised peripheral blood, obtained at surgery. Receptors were obtained from a boy less than two years old with hemimegalencephaly and intractable seizures. CDR3s include the opening cysteine and the closing phenylalanine or tryptophan. The D gene is left open where the match is weak. Part of the rows lack a size; the others show once, few, many or a class for expanded clones.

D	size	V	length	J	CDR3	DNA
NA	NA	TRBV6-4	15	TRBJ1-6	CASSEEGRWNSPLHF	TGTGCCAGCAGTGAAGAGGGGAGATGGAATTCACCCCTCCACTTT
NA	once	TRBV28	12	TRBJ1-6	CATLRGGSPLHF	TGTGCCACCTTAAGGGGGGGTTCACCCCTCCACTTT
TRBD2	NA	TRBV6-5	16	TRBJ2-7	CASSYLTSGASYEQYF	TGTGCCAGCAGTTATTTAACTAGCGGCGCCTCCTACGAGCAGTACTTC
TRBD1	few	TRBV27	16	TRBJ2-1	CASSLSGTGTYNEQFF	TGTGCCAGCAGTTTATCCGGGACAGGGACCTACAATGAGCAGTTCTTC
NA	NA	TRBV27	18	TRBJ1-1	CASSWGPVGRGMHTEAFF	TGTGCCAGCAGTTGGGGTCCGGTCGGGAGGGGGATGCACACTGAAGCTTTCTTT
NA	once	TRBV7-2	17	TRBJ2-3	CASSPRPDKRITDTQYF	TGTGCCAGCAGCCCCCGTCCCGACAAGCGGATTACAGATACGCAGTATTTT
TRBD1	NA	TRBV19	13	TRBJ2-1	CASSTGQGNEQFF	TGTGCCAGTAGTACCGGACAGGGCAATGAGCAGTTCTTC
NA	once	TRBV6-6	13	TRBJ2-3	CASSSLFESTQYF	TGTGCCAGCAGTTCCCTGTTTGAGAGTACGCAGTATTTT
NA	NA	TRBV3-1/TRBV3-2	13	TRBJ1-3	CASSQDTGNTIYF	TGTGCCAGCAGCCAAGACACTGGAAACACCATATATTTT
NA	NA	TRBV5-1	14	TRBJ2-5	CASSLGGLQETQYF	TGCGCCAGCAGCTTGGGGGGACTTCAAGAGACCCAGTACTTC
TRBD1	NA	TRBV5-1	14	TRBJ1-4	CASSQTGGREKLFF	TGCGCCAGCAGCCAAACAGGGGGCCGTGAAAAACTGTTTTTT
TRBD2	NA	TRBV2	15	TRBJ2-3	CASSSRTSGRDTQYF	TGTGCCAGCAGTTCCCGGACTAGCGGGAGGGATACGCAGTATTTT
TRBD1	NA	TRBV23-1	15	TRBJ2-7	CASSPETGQGYEQYF	TGCGCCAGCAGTCCAGAGACGGGACAGGGGTACGAGCAGTACTTC
TRBD2	NA	TRBV5-1	15	TRBJ2-2	CASSSTSLGTGELFF	TGCGCCAGCAGCTCGACTAGCCTGGGCACCGGGGAGCTGTTTTTT
NA	NA	TRBV28	16	TRBJ2-3	CASSPSGRGGTDTQYF	TGTGCCAGCAGTCCGTCAGGCAGGGGGGGTACAGATACGCAGTATTTT
NA	NA	TRBV28	15	TRBJ1-6	CATAVPSSYNSPLHF	TGTGCGACCGCGGTCCCGAGCTCCTATAATTCACCCCTCCACTTT
TRBD2	NA	TRBV28	18	TRBJ2-3	CASSLSSGRAYSTDTQYF	TGTGCCAGCAGTTTATCCAGCGGGAGGGCCTATAGCACAGATACGCAGTATTTT
NA	once	TRBV19	15	TRBJ2-3	CASSIGTASTDTQYF	TGTGCCAGTAGTATTGGCACAGCTAGCACAGATACGCAGTATTTT
NA	NA	TRBV19	13	TRBJ1-1	CASTFLGSTEAFF	TGTGCCAGTACCTTTCTGGGGTCCACTGAAGCTTTCTTT
NA	NA	TRBV12-3/TRBV12-4	13	TRBJ2-3	CASSLTGTDTQYF	TGTGCCAGCAGTTTAACAGGCACAGATACGCAGTATTTT
TRBD2	NA	TRBV19	16	TRBJ2-3	CASSNIAGGVTDTQYF	TGTGCCAGTAGTAATATAGCGGGAGGGGTCACAGATACGCAGTATTTT
NA	NA	TRBV7-6	15	TRBJ2-3	CASSFGGGATDTQYF	TGTGCCAGCAGCTTCGGAGGGGGTGCCACAGATACGCAGTATTTT
NA	NA	TRBV7-2	15	TRBJ1-3	CASSLAQGNGNTIYF	TGTGCCAGCAGCTTAGCCCAGGGGAATGGAAACACCATATATTTT
TRBD1	NA	TRBV7-6	19	TRBJ2-2	CASSLALGLGTGNTGELFF	TGTGCCAGCAGCTTAGCGCTTGGTCTCGGGACAGGGAACACCGGGGAGCTGTTTTTT
NA	NA	TRBV3-1/TRBV3-2	15	TRBJ1-6	CASSQDLGNNSPLHF	TGTGCCAGCAGCCAAGATCTAGGGAACAATTCACCCCTCCACTTT
TRBD1	NA	TRBV27	16	TRBJ1-2	CASSLSGTGVPYGYTF	TGTGCCAGCAGTTTATCCGGGACAGGGGTTCCCTATGGCTACACCTTC
TRBD2	NA	TRBV27	15	TRBJ2-5	CASSRTSGYQETQYF	TGTGCCAGCAGCCGGACTAGCGGGTACCAAGAGACCCAGTACTTC
TRBD2	NA	TRBV4-3	15	TRBJ2-1	CASSQDGTNYNEQFF	TGCGCCAGCAGCCAAGACGGGACTAACTACAATGAGCAGTTCTTC
NA	NA	TRBV11-1	12	TRBJ2-5	CASSPQAETQYF	TGTGCCAGCAGCCCCCAGGCGGAGACCCAGTACTTC
TRBD2	NA	TRBV3-1/TRBV3-2	22	TRBJ2-7	CASSHPSLAGASNRGSSYEQYF	TGTGCCAGCAGCCACCCTTCCTTAGCGGGGGCCTCAAACCGCGGGAGCTCCTACGAGCAGTACTTC
TRBD2	NA	TRBV28	20	TRBJ2-1	CASRRGPRREGFTSYNEQFF	TGTGCCAGCAGAAGGGGGCCTCGGCGGGAGGGCTTTACGTCCTACAATGAGCAGTTCTTC
NA	NA	TRBV28	12	TRBJ2-7	CASSLGTYEQYF	TGTGCCAGCAGTTTGGGGACCTACGAGCAGTACTTC
NA	NA	TRBV11-3	14	TRBJ2-7	CASSLEPNTYEQYF	TGTGCCAGCAGCTTAGAACCCAACACCTACGAGCAGTACTTC
NA	NA	TRBV29-1	15	TRBJ2-7	CSANLAAAQTYEQYF	TGCAGCGCGAATCTAGCCGCGGCTCAAACATACGAGCAGTACTTC
NA	NA	TRBV2	12	TRBJ2-3	CASSADAPTQYF	TGTGCCAGCAGTGCGGACGCCCCTACGCAGTATTTT
NA	NA	TRBV5-1	15	TRBJ1-2	CASSPGPGENYGYTF	TGCGCCAGCAGCCCGGGGCCAGGGGAAAACTATGGCTACACCTTC
TRBD2	NA	TRBV3-1/TRBV3-2	17	TRBJ2-7	CASSPTGGGLAAYEQYF	TGTGCCAGCAGCCCGACCGGGGGGGGACTAGCGGCCTACGAGCAGTACTTC
TRBD1	NA	TRBV6-5	15	TRBJ1-5	CASSRLGQANQPQHF	TGTGCCAGCAGTCGCCTGGGACAGGCAAATCAGCCCCAGCATTTT
NA	NA	TRBV5-6	16	TRBJ1-5	CASSLGPIYSNQPQHF	TGTGCCAGCAGCCTGGGACCGATTTATAGCAATCAGCCCCAGCATTTT
TRBD1	NA	TRBV6-1	16	TRBJ2-1	CASSERQGRPYNEQFF	TGTGCCAGCAGTGAGCGACAGGGGAGGCCCTACAATGAGCAGTTCTTC
TRBD2	NA	TRBV19	15	TRBJ2-1	CASSIGTSGRGEQFF	TGTGCCAGTAGTATTGGGACTAGCGGGAGAGGTGAGCAGTTCTTC
TRBD2	NA	TRBV28	17	TRBJ2-2	CASSFILAGGITGELFF	TGTGCCAGCAGTTTTATCCTAGCGGGAGGAATCACCGGGGAGCTGTTTTTT